This T cell receptor beta chain stems from a study of T cell repertoires in cytomegalovirus infection (dated by TCRdb to 2018 to 2020). Some background on the complete study: Peptide stimulations targeted recently identified HLA-C-restricted CMV epitopes, whose presentation resists viral immunomodulation, together with well-studied HLA-B-restricted epitopes. Donor HLA type was relevant to the analysis, as public TCR beta signatures indicated carriage of CMV infection together with the matching HLA type. Overall results and qualifications from the work: In both this cohort and an independent roughly 330-donor cohort, the cumulative frequency of public TCR beta family members distinguished carriers of CMV infection plus the relevant HLA type. The ex vivo response was dominated by HLA-C-restricted CMV-specific TCR beta clonotypes, which also provided the single most frequent clonotype in two of eight donors.

The label giving this sample's treatment or condition can be read as: in vitro stimulation with specific CMV peptide epitopes to enrich CMV-specific T cells. Points on this clonotype: Its specific antigen is unknown. The record has no base qualities; no much larger clone is one base away.

V loses 2 bases of germline sequence and J loses 5 bases, and the interval between the two ends is 14 bases. Including cysteine and phenylalanine, the CDR3 has 14 amino acids. Of all the DNA, just the CDR3 is kept, 42 bases in frame from base 1. CDR1 and CDR2 (SGDLS, YYNGEE) derive from the germline V gene. Sequencing relied on an Illumina HiSeq 1500. The public reads were reprocessed in TCRdb via fastp at Q25 and MiXCR, keeping in-frame beta chains. Identical CDR3 proteins give one entry, which carries the most common genes and DNA. The sample includes about 500,000 distinct CDR3 sequences, with 25% to 35% observed a single time. Roughly 15% of the sample is taken by the ten largest.

The receptor was derived from a human donor in good health (CMV status not recorded). Some clones in this sample may be carry-over from other donors' samples. The sample was cultured PBMCs, taken from culture after CMV antigen stimulation. The chain joins TRBV9 to TRBJ2-7, with no reliable assignment of the D segment. The nucleotides read TGTGCCAGCAGCGTTGCGACATCTTTCAACGAGCAGTACTTC. This gives the protein CASSVATSFNEQYF.